The text below deals with one T cell receptor beta chain. Individual cDNA molecules were tagged with unique molecular identifiers. Each CDR3 protein is one row after TCRdb ran MiXCR on the 5' RACE reads. The table has 55,000 to 70,000 distinct CDR3 sequences, about 10% seen once. The source of the sample is a study of early T cells in non-severe SARS-CoV-2 infection. Background on the study: Sequenced bulk RNA came from whole blood that was unsorted, and chains were unpaired.

The CDR3 spans 15 residues. V shed 5 bases and J 2 bases; nucleotides not matched to a gene: 3. Germline V lookup: CDR1 SEHNR, CDR2 FQNEAQ (reference sequence). The V gene is TRBV7-9, the J gene TRBJ2-6, with TRBD1 matching over 7 bases. The TCR sequence derives from an adult who was a healthcare worker with PCR-confirmed SARS-CoV-2 infection or an uninfected control (not recorded which). Material for sequencing was whole blood. In nucleotides, the CDR3 is TGTGCCAGCAGCGACGGGACAGCTGGGGCCAACGTCCTGACTTTC. It yields the protein CASSDGTAGANVLTF.